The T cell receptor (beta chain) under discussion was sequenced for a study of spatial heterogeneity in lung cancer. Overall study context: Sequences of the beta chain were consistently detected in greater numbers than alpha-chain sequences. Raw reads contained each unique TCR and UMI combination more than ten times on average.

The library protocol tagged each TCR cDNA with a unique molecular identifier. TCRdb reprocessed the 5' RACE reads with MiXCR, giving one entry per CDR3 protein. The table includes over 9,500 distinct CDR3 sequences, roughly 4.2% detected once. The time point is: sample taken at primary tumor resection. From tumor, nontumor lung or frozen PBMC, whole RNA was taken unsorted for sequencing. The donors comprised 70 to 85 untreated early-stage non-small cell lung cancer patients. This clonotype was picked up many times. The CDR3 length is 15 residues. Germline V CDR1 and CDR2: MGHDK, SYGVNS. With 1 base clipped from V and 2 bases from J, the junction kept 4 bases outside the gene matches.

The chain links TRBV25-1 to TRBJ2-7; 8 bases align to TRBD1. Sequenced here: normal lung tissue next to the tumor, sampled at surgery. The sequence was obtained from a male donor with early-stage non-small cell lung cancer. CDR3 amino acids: CASSELGQEAYEQYF. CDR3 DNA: TGTGCCAGCAGTGAATTGGGACAGGAGGCCTACGAGCAGTACTTC.